The clone carrying this T cell receptor (beta chain) has at least ten counts. This entry comes from a study of CD8 T cells in ankylosing spondylitis. V shed 6 bases, J shed 4 bases, and the junction held 10 bases outside the gene matches. This CDR3 has 15 residues. Germline loops: CDR1 DFQATT, CDR2 SNEGSKA (reference sequence). TCRdb fed the 5' RACE reads into MiXCR, producing one record per CDR3 protein. The profile covers some 250,000 distinct CDR3 sequences, with about 24% appearing a single time and 0.5% to 0.75% taken by the ten largest. Specimen: blood, either unsorted or a sorted T cell fraction (not recorded which). The receptor was derived from a male donor with ankylosing spondylitis or in good health (not recorded which). J is TRBJ2-7 and V is TRBV20-1; the match to TRBD1 covers 12 bases. The CDR3 DNA reads as TGCAGTGCGCCGAACCGGGACAGGGGGCCGTACGAGCAGTACTTC. Encoded protein: CSAPNRDRGPYEQYF.